One and the same sample provided the 26 T cell receptor beta chains below, sequenced in a study of blood T cell repertoires in COVID-19. Here immunoSEQ multiplex PCR was the method, and the copy in TCRdb shows in-frame clones only, minus some. The repertoire includes some 220,000 clones, 80% to 90% of them detected once, and approximately 2.8% sits in the top ten. Sequenced: PBMCs or T cells enriched from blood (not recorded which). These receptors all come from a woman in her forties or fifties in a cohort exposed to, infected with or recovered from COVID-19 (not recorded which).

The J gene is TRBJ1-2, the V gene TRBV2; possible D gene TRBD1, 6 bases. Germline values: CDR1 SNHLY, CDR2 FYNNEI. The CDR3 extends over 11 amino acids. Deletions cut 9 bases from V and 4 bases from J, with 9 bases between. The CDR3 DNA follows: TGTGCCAGGGACAGCTCCTATGGCTACACCTTC. Translating it yields CARDSSYGYTF.

The chain joins TRBV5-1 to TRBJ2-5; D may be TRBD2 (5 bases). The CDR3 totals 13 residues. Per the germline V gene, CDR1 is SGHRS and CDR2 is YFSETQ. The V end lost 4 bases, the J end lost 4 bases, and 11 bases lay between the germline ends. The DNA for the CDR3 is TGCGCCAGCAGCGGTATCGAGGGAGAGACCCAGTACTTC. Translating it yields CASSGIEGETQYF.

This chain links TRBV11-2 with TRBJ1-1; the D is unclear. The germline V gene has CDR1 SGHAT and CDR2 FQNNGV. CDR3 size: 14 residues. Trimming shortened V by 3 bases and J by 0 bases, and 8 bases separated the two germline ends. The DNA for the CDR3 is TGTGCCAGCAGCTTGATCGCAGTGAACACTGAAGCTTTCTTT. It yields the protein CASSLIAVNTEAFF.

A single count supports this clone. The rearrangement uses TRBV4-3 and TRBJ2-2; weak D call: TRBD1 (6 bases). V lost 4 bases, J lost 5 bases, and 11 bases lay in between. CDR1 LGHNA and CDR2 YSLEER come from the germline V gene. This CDR3 has 14 residues. CDR3 DNA sequence: TGCGCCAGCAGCCTAGACAGGTTAACCGGGGAGCTGTTTTTT. Amino acids: CASSLDRLTGELFF.

In this sample, this clone turned up once. The genes are TRBV19 and TRBJ2-3; 10 bases match TRBD2. The CDR3 has 16 residues. V trimming: 6 bases; J trimming: 0 bases; junction bases outside the gene matches: 6. CDR1 is LNHDA and CDR2 is SQIVND in the germline V gene (reference sequence). This CDR3 reads CASRRLAGLSTDTQYF. Here the CDR3 DNA reads TGTGCCAGTAGGCGACTAGCGGGTCTGAGCACAGATACGCAGTATTTT.

The chain combines TRBV6-5 with TRBJ1-4; TRBD1 is a possible D gene (6 bases). Germline CDR1 reads MNHEY; CDR2 reads SVGAGI. The CDR3 has 12 residues. Between the trimmed V and J ends, which lost 5 bases and 6 bases, there was a span of 7 bases. In DNA, the CDR3 is TGTGCCAGCAGTACAGGGTATGAAAAACTGTTTTTT. This encodes CASSTGYEKLFF.

This clone was recorded once. V and J are TRBV28 and TRBJ1-5; TRBD1 is a possible D gene (6 bases). Germline assignment: CDR1 MDHEN and CDR2 SYDVKM. Trimming left V 5 bases short and J 2 bases short, with 13 bases between. This CDR3 has 15 residues. The CDR3 loop is CASSMTGVGNQPQHF. In nucleotides, the CDR3 is TGTGCCAGCAGTATGACAGGAGTGGGCAATCAGCCCCAGCATTTT.

The chain couples TRBV7-8 to TRBJ1-1; TRBD1 is a possible D gene (6 bases). Trimming removed 3 bases from V and 4 bases from J, with 24 bases in between. This CDR3 spans 18 amino acids. Germline lookup yields CDR1 SGHVS and CDR2 FQNEAQ. CDR3 loop: CASSFPQGGRIRGTEAFF. For the CDR3, the DNA is TGTGCCAGCAGCTTCCCCCAAGGGGGACGAATCAGGGGCACTGAAGCTTTCTTT.

This clone was observed a few times. The rearrangement links TRBV10-3 to TRBJ2-5, with D possibly TRBD1 on 5 matching bases. Trimming stripped 6 bases from V and 1 base from J, with 15 bases between. Germline loops: CDR1 ENHRY, CDR2 SYGVKD. This CDR3 contains 15 residues. This CDR3 reads CAISPGLGSQETQYF. The CDR3 nucleotides are TGTGCCATCAGCCCAGGGTTGGGTTCCCAAGAGACCCAGTACTTC.

This rearrangement joins TRBV19 to TRBJ1-2; possibly TRBD1 for D (5 bases). This CDR3 has 13 amino acids. V gave up 6 bases and J gave up 3 bases, with 11 bases separating them. Germline-derived CDR1 and CDR2 are LNHDA and SQIVND (reference sequence). The CDR3 region has the DNA TGTGCCAGTAGGGTCGGACAATACTATGGCTACACCTTC. Its translation: CASRVGQYYGYTF.

A note on this clone: The junction departs from germline at one end; a sequencing error may be responsible. The chain carries TRBV28 and TRBJ2-7, with D maybe TRBD1 (6 bases). From germline, CDR1 is MDHEN and CDR2 SYDVKM. This CDR3 region has 13 residues. CDR3 DNA sequence: TGTGCCAGCAGCACACATCAGGGGTCACCATTCTTCTTC. This encodes CASSTHQGSPFFF. Together with reference TRBV28 and TRBJ2-7, the CDR3 gives the full variable domain: DVKVTQSSRYLVKRTGEKVFLECVQDMDHENMFWYRQDPGLGLRLIYFSYDVKMKEKGDIPEGYSVSREKKERFSLILESASTNQTSMYLCASSTHQGSPFFFGPGTRLTVT.

CDR3 DNA sequence: TGTGCCAGCAGTACGAGGGAGGGTGGTCTCGGGGAGCTGTTTTTT. As protein: CASSTREGGLGELFF. The V call is TRBV2, the J call TRBJ2-2; 7 nucleotides agree with TRBD2. J gave up 7 bases and V 5 bases, and 10 bases lay outside the gene matches. Germline V gene data show CDR1 as SNHLY and CDR2 as FYNNEI. There are 15 residues in the CDR3.

CDR3 sequence reads: CASSQERTEDLYGYTF. CDR3 in DNA: TGCGCCAGCAGCCAAGAACGTACAGAAGATCTATATGGCTACACCTTC. The rearrangement joins TRBV4-3 to TRBJ1-2; D is uncertain. This CDR3 has 16 amino acids. In germline, CDR1 is LGHNA, CDR2 YSLEER. Trimming removed 0 bases from V and 5 bases from J, with 16 bases in between.

CDR3: CASSLGQGYYEQYF. The DNA for the CDR3 is TGTGCCAGCAGCTTGGGACAGGGTTACTACGAGCAGTACTTC. The J gene is TRBJ2-7, the V gene TRBV9; TRBD1 matches at 9 bases. J was trimmed by 3 bases and V by 4 bases; bases with no gene match: 5. In germline, CDR1 is SGDLS, CDR2 YYNGEE. The CDR3 contains 14 residues. Combining the CDR3 with reference TRBV9 and TRBJ2-7 gives the whole variable domain DSGVTQTPKHLITATGQRVTLRCSPRSGDLSVYWYQQSLDQGLQFLIQYYNGEERAKGNILERFSAQQFPDLHSELNLSSLELGDSALYFCASSLGQGYYEQYFGPGTRLTVT.

V gene TRBV7-2 combines with J gene TRBJ1-2; TRBD1 agrees at 7 bases. From germline, CDR1 is SGHTA and CDR2 FQGNSA. V lost 2 bases to trimming and J lost 7 bases; unmatched junction nucleotides: 7. This CDR3 has 14 amino acids. The CDR3 DNA is TGTGCCAGCAGCTTATACGACAGGGCGGGTGGCTACACCTTC. Translating gives CASSLYDRAGGYTF.

The CDR3 spells CSVRFGTGANEQFF. The CDR3 nucleotides are TGCAGCGTTCGTTTTGGGACAGGGGCCAATGAGCAGTTCTTC. The J gene is TRBJ2-1, the V gene TRBV29-1; 10 positions match TRBD1. This CDR3 has 14 amino acids. Germline values: CDR1 SQVTM, CDR2 ANQGSEA. V shed 5 bases, J shed 6 bases, and the junction held 7 bases outside the gene matches.

The chain carries TRBV5-1 and TRBJ2-7, with TRBD2 as a possible D gene (6 bases). CDR3 size: 17 residues. Looked up from germline, CDR1 is SGHRS and CDR2 is YFSETQ. V was cut by 3 bases and J by 5 bases, with 24 bases left in between. The DNA for the CDR3 is TGCGCCAGCAGCTCGGCCTTCGAGCGGGCGGGTTGGGACGAGCAGTACTTC. Protein product: CASSSAFERAGWDEQYF.

This clone was counted a single time. The DNA for the CDR3 is TGTGCCATCAGGAATGGCGGGACGGCCACCTACGAGCAGTACTTC. Protein: CAIRNGGTATYEQYF. The chain recombines TRBV10-3 with TRBJ2-7; tentatively, D is TRBD2 (6 bases). Between the trimmed V and J ends, which lost 6 bases and 2 bases, there was a span of 17 bases. From germline, CDR1 is ENHRY and CDR2 SYGVKD. The CDR3 has 15 residues.

The genes are TRBV28 and TRBJ1-5; a weak D match, TRBD1 (5 bases). The V end lost 3 bases, the J end lost 2 bases, and 11 bases lay between the germline ends. This CDR3 is built from 15 residues. Per germline, CDR1 MDHEN and CDR2 SYDVKM. The CDR3 bases are TGTGCCAGCAGTTTTCGGGGGGAGGGCAATCAGCCCCAGCATTTT. It encodes CASSFRGEGNQPQHF. The whole variable domain, remainder taken from reference TRBV28 and TRBJ1-5, is DVKVTQSSRYLVKRTGEKVFLECVQDMDHENMFWYRQDPGLGLRLIYFSYDVKMKEKGDIPEGYSVSREKKERFSLILESASTNQTSMYLCASSFRGEGNQPQHFGDGTRLSIL.

This chain connects TRBV21-1 to TRBJ2-7; the listed D gene, TRBD2, was not tested against the DNA. TRBV21-1 is annotated as a pseudogene. This CDR3 has 15 amino acids. The CDR3 DNA sequence: TGTGCCAGCAGCAAAGAGGGACTAGGCTCCTACGAGCAGTACTTC. Translating it yields CASSKEGLGSYEQYF.

This chain joins TRBV28 and TRBJ1-2; D gene unclear. This CDR3 region has 13 residues. Germline CDR1 reads MDHEN; CDR2 reads SYDVKM. Trimming took off 8 bases at V and 4 bases at J, with 14 bases between the two ends. DNA for the CDR3: TGTGCCAGCTTCCGAGAACCACGCTATGGCTACACCTTC. The encoded protein is CASFREPRYGYTF.

The chain uses TRBV25-1 and TRBJ2-5, with 12 bases lining up with TRBD2. The CDR3 consists of 17 residues. V lost 3 bases to trimming and J lost 5 bases; unmatched junction nucleotides: 10. CDR1 and CDR2 (germline): MGHDK, SYGVNS. CDR3 amino acids: CASSDPRLAGARETQYF. The DNA for the CDR3 is TGTGCCAGCAGTGATCCTCGACTAGCGGGGGCTCGGGAGACCCAGTACTTC.

The chain links TRBV4-1 to TRBJ2-2, with 11 bases lining up with TRBD2. The V and J ends lost 4 bases and 6 bases, in that order; junction bases with no gene match: 7. Per germline, CDR1 MGHRA and CDR2 YSYEKL. This CDR3 contains 16 residues. CDR3 coding DNA: TGCGCCAGCAGCCGACCTAGCGGGGGGAGTCCCGGGGAGCTGTTTTTT. It is translated as CASSRPSGGSPGELFF.

The rearrangement uses TRBV18 and TRBJ1-1; no clear D. The germline CDR1 and CDR2 sequences are KGHSH and LQKENI. This CDR3 region has 14 residues. V gave up 3 bases and J gave up 1 base, with 9 bases separating them. CDR3 region: CASSPSFENTEAFF. Here the CDR3 DNA reads TGTGCCAGCTCACCGAGCTTTGAGAACACTGAAGCTTTCTTT. Drawing the rest from reference TRBV18 and TRBJ1-1, the complete variable domain is NAGVMQNPRHLVRRRGQEARLRCSPMKGHSHVYWYRQLPEEGLKFMVYLQKENIIDESGMPKERFSAEFPKEGPSILRIQQVVRGDSAAYFCASSPSFENTEAFFGQGTRLTVV.

V usage is TRBV24-1 and J usage is TRBJ1-1; D is unclear. Trimming took 4 bases from V and 7 from J, leaving 6 bases between them. The CDR3 has 11 amino acids. Germline V gives CDR1 KGHDR, CDR2 SFDVKD. The CDR3 sequence is CATSDGFEAFF. In DNA, the CDR3 is TGTGCCACCAGTGACGGGTTTGAAGCTTTCTTT.

The chain combines TRBV10-3 with TRBJ2-7, with 8 bases aligning to TRBD2. This CDR3 has 14 residues. Germline CDR1 is ENHRY and CDR2 is SYGVKD. The junction had 7 bases not matched to a gene; V was cut back by 6 bases and J by 3 bases. The CDR3 region has the DNA TGTGCCATCAGCAGAGCGGGGGAGAACTACGAGCAGTACTTC. Encoded protein: CAISRAGENYEQYF.